This T cell receptor beta chain was recovered during a study of response to subunit inactivated influenza vaccine. Overall study findings and caveats: There was a suggestion from the authors that each seasonal influenza vaccination recruits few new T cells.

V lost 6 bases to trimming and J lost 2 bases; unmatched junction nucleotides: 14. The length of the CDR3 is 17 residues. Germline lookup yields CDR1 SQVTM and CDR2 ANQGSEA. Concerning this clonotype: Its cognate antigen is unknown.

TCRdb analysed the RT-PCR reads with MiXCR anew, one entry per CDR3 protein. The sample has about 190,000 distinct CDR3 sequences; approximately 15% are singletons. Source: CD8+ T cells sorted from PBMCs, taken 5 to 6 days after vaccination. V is TRBV29-1 and J is TRBJ2-5, with TRBD2 matching over 11 bases. The TCR originated in a man aged 45-65 years who received an inactivated influenza vaccine. In DNA, the CDR3 is TGCAGCGTCCAAGACCCGCTAGCGGGAGGCTATCAAGAGACCCAGTACTTC. Amino acids: CSVQDPLAGGYQETQYF.